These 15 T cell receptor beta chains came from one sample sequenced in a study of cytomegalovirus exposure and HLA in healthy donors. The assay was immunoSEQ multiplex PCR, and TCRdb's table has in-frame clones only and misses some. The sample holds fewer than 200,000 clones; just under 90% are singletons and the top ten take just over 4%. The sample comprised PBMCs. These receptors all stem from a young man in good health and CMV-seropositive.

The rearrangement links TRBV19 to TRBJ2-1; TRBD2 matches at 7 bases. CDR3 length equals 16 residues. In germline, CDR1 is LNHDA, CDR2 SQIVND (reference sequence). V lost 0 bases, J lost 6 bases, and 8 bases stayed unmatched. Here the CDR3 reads CASSIEGGTGSNEQFF. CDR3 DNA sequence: TGTGCCAGTAGTATAGAGGGAGGGACCGGGTCCAATGAGCAGTTCTTC.

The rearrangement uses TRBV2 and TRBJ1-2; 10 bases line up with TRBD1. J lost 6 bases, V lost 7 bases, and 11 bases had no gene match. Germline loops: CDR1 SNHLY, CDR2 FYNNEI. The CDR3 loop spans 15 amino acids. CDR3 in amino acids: CASTPTGGFFDGYTF. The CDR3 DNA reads TGTGCCAGCACTCCGACAGGGGGCTTCTTTGATGGCTACACCTTC.

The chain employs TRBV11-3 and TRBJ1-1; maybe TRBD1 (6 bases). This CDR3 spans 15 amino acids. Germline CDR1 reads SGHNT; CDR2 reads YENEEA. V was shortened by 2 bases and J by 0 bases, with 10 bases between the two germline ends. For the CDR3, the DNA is TGTGCCAGCAGCTTAACAGGGAAGGTGAACACTGAAGCTTTCTTT. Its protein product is CASSLTGKVNTEAFF.

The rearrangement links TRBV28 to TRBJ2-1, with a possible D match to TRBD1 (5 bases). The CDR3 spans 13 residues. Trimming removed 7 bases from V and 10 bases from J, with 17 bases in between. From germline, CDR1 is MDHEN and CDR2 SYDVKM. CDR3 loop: CASNLRQGIEQFF. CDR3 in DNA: TGTGCCAGCAATCTAAGGCAGGGTATCGAGCAGTTCTTC.

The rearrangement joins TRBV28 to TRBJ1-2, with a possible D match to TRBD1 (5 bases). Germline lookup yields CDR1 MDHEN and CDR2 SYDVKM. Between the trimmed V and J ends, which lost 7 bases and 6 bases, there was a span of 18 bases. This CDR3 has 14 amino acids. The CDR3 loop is CASTLPGGVNGYTF. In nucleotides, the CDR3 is TGTGCCAGCACCCTCCCCGGGGGGGTTAATGGCTACACCTTC.

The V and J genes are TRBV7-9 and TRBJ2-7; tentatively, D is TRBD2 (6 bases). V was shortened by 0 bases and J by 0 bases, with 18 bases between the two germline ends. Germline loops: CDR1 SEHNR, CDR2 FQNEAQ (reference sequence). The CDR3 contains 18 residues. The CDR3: CASSLARVGTLPSYEQYF. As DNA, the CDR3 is TGTGCCAGCAGCTTAGCTCGAGTCGGGACTCTCCCCTCCTACGAGCAGTACTTC.

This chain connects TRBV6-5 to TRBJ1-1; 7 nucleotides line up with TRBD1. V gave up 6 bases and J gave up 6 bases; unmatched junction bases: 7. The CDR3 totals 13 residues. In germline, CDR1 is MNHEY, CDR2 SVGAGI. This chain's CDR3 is CASRRQGFPEAFF. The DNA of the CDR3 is TGTGCCAGCAGAAGACAGGGTTTTCCTGAAGCTTTCTTT.

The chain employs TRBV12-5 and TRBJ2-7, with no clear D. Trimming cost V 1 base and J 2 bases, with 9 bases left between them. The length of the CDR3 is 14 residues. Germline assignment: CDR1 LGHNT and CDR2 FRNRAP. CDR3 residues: CASGLGSRTYEQYF. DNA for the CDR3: TGTGCTAGTGGTTTGGGCTCGCGTACCTACGAGCAGTACTTC.

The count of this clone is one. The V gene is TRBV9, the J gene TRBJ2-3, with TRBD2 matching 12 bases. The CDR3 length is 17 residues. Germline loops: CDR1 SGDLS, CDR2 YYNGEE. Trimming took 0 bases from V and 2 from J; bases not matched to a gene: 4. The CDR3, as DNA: TGTGCCAGCAGCGTAGGTCTAGCGGGAGGGTACACAGATACGCAGTATTTT. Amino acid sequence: CASSVGLAGGYTDTQYF.

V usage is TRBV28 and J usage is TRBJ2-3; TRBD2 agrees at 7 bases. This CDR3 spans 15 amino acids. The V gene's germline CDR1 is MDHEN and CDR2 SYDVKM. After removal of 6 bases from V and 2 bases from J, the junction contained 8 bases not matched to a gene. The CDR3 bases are TGTGCCAGCAGCCAAAGCGGGACTTTCACAGATACGCAGTATTTT. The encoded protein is CASSQSGTFTDTQYF.

CDR3 bases: TGCGCCAGCAGCCAGGACTGGGGAGGGGATACGCAGTATTTT. It yields the protein CASSQDWGGDTQYF. The chain carries TRBV5-1 and TRBJ2-3, with 7 nucleotides matching TRBD2. Germline values: CDR1 SGHRS, CDR2 YFSETQ. The J segment lost 6 bases and the V segment lost 4 bases, leaving 8 bases of the junction unmatched. The CDR3 has 14 residues.

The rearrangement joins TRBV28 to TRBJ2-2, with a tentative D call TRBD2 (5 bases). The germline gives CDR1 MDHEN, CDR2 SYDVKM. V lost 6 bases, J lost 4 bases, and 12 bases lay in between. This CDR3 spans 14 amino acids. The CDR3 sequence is CASRRGLRTGELFF. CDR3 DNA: TGTGCCAGCAGGCGAGGACTGCGCACCGGGGAGCTGTTTTTT.

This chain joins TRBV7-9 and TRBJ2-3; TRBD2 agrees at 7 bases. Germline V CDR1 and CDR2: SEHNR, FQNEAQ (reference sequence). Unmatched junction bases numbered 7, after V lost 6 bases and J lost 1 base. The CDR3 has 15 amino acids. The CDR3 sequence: CASSYSAGGTDTQYF. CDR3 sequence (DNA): TGTGCCAGCAGTTATAGCGCGGGAGGCACAGATACGCAGTATTTT. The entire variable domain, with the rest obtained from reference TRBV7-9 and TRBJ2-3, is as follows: DTGVSQNPRHKITKRGQNVTFRCDPISEHNRLYWYRQTLGQGPEFLTYFQNEAQLEKSRLLSDRFSAERPKGSFSTLEIQRTEQGDSAMYLCASSYSAGGTDTQYFGPGTRLTVL.

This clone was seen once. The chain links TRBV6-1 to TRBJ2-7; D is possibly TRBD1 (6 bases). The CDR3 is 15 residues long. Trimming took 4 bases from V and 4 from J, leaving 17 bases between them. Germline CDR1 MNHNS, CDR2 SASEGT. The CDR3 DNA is TGTGCCAGCAGTGGACTTACAGGGCCTGGGTACGAGCAGTACTTC. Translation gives CASSGLTGPGYEQYF.

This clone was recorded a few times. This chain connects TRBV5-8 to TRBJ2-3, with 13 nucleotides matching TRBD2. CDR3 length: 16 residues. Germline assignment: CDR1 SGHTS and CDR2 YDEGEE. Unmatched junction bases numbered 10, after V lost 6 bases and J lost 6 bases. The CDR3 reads CASTNRGLAGADTQYF. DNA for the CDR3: TGTGCCAGCACCAACCGCGGACTAGCGGGAGCGGATACGCAGTATTTT.